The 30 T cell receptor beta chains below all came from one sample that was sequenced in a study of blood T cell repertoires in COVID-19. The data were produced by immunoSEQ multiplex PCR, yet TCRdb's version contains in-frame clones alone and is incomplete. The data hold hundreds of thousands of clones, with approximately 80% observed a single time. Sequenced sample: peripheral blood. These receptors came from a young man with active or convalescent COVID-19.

Written as DNA, the CDR3 is TGCGCCAGCAGCGTCACAACGGGGGCAGATACGCAGTATTTT. Protein sequence: CASSVTTGADTQYF. This chain connects TRBV5-1 to TRBJ2-3; a weak D match, TRBD2 (6 bases). The CDR3 is 14 residues long. Trimming shortened V by 4 bases and J by 4 bases, and 13 bases separated the two germline ends. CDR1 is SGHRS and CDR2 is YFSETQ in the germline V gene.

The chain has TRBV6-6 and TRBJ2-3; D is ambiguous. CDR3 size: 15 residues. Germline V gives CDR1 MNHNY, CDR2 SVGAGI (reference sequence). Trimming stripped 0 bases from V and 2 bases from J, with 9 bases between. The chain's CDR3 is CASSYSSYDTDTQYF. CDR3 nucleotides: TGTGCCAGCAGTTACTCGAGTTACGACACAGATACGCAGTATTTT.

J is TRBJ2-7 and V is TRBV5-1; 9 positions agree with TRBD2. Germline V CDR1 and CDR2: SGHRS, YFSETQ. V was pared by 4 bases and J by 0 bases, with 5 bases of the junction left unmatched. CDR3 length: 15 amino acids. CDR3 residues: CASSMTSGNSYEQYF. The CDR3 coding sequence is TGCGCCAGCAGCATGACTAGCGGCAACTCCTACGAGCAGTACTTC.

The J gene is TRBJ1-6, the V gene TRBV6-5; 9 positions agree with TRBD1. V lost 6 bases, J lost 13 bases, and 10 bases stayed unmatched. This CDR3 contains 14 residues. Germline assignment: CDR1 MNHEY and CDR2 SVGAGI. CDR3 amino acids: CASRRNRGREPLHF. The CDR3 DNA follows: TGTGCCAGCAGGCGGAACAGGGGGCGCGAGCCCCTCCACTTT.

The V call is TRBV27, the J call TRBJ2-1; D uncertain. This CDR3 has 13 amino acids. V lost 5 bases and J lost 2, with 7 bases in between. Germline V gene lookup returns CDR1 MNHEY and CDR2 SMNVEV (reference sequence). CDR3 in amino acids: CASSTQAYNEQFF. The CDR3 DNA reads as TGTGCCAGCAGTACTCAAGCCTACAATGAGCAGTTCTTC.

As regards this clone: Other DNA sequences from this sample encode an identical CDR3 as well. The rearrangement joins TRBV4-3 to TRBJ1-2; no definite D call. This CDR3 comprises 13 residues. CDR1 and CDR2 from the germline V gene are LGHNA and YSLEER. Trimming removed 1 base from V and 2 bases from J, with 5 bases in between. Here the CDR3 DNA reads TGCGCCAGCAGCCAAGGAGGGAACTATGGCTACACCTTC. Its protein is CASSQGGNYGYTF.

As DNA, the CDR3 is TGTGCCAGCAGTGGAGGGGCGGGACTAGCGGCCCGAGATACGCAGTATTTT. This encodes CASSGGAGLAARDTQYF. The V gene is TRBV6-1, the J gene TRBJ2-3; TRBD2 agrees at 11 bases. Per germline, CDR1 MNHNS and CDR2 SASEGT. CDR3 length: 17 amino acids. V trimming: 4 bases; J trimming: 5 bases; junction bases outside the gene matches: 11.

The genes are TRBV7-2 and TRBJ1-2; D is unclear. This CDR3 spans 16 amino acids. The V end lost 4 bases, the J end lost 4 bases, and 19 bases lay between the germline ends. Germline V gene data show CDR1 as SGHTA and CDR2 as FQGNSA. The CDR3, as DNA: TGTGCCAGCAGCTCAGAAAGCGTCTATGGTCCCTATGGCTACACCTTC. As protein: CASSSESVYGPYGYTF.

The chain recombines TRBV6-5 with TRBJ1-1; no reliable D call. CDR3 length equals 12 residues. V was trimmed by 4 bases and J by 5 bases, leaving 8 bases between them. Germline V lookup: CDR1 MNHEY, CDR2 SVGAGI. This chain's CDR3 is CASSFGETEAFF. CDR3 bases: TGTGCCAGCAGTTTCGGTGAGACTGAAGCTTTCTTT.

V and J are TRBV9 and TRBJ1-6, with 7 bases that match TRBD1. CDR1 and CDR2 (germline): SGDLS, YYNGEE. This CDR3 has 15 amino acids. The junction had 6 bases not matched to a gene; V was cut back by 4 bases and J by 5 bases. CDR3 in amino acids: CASSPRQGHNSPLHF. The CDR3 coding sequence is TGTGCCAGCAGCCCACGACAGGGTCATAATTCACCCCTCCACTTT.

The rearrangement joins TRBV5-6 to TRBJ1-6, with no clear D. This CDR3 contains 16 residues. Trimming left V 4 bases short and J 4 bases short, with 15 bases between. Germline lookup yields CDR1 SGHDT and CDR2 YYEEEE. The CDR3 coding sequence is TGTGCCAGCAGCGTGGGGAGAGCCTTATATAATTCACCCCTCCACTTT. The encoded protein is CASSVGRALYNSPLHF. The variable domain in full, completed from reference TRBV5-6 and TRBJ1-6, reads DAGVTQSPTHLIKTRGQQVTLRCSPKSGHDTVSWYQQALGQGPQFIFQYYEEEERQRGNFPDRFSGHQFPNYSSELNVNALLLGDSALYLCASSVGRALYNSPLHFGNGTRLTVT.

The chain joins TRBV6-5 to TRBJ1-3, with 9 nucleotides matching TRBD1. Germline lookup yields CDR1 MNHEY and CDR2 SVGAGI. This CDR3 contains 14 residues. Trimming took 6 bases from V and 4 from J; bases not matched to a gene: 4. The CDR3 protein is CASSRTGVGNTIYF. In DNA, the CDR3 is TGTGCCAGCAGCCGGACAGGGGTAGGAAACACCATATATTTT.

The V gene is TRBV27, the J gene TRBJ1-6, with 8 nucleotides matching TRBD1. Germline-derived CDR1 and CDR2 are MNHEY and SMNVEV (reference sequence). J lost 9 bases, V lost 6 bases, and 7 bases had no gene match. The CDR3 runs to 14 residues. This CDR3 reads CASRSTGVGSPLHF. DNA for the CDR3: TGTGCCAGCAGATCGACAGGGGTTGGTTCACCCCTCCACTTT.

The CDR3 sequence: CASTDRTTRNSPLHF. The CDR3 DNA reads as TGTGCCAGTACAGATCGGACAACCCGTAATTCACCCCTCCACTTT. The chain recombines TRBV19 with TRBJ1-6; D is possibly TRBD1 (5 bases). Trimming shortened V by 7 bases and J by 6 bases, and 16 bases separated the two germline ends. The V gene's germline CDR1 is LNHDA and CDR2 SQIVND (reference sequence). The CDR3 has 15 residues.

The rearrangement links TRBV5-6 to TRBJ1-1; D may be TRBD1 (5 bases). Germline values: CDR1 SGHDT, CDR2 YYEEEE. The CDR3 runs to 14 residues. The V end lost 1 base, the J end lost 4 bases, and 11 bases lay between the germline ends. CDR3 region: CASSLTGVSTEAFF. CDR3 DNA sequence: TGTGCCAGCAGCTTGACAGGTGTCAGCACTGAAGCTTTCTTT.

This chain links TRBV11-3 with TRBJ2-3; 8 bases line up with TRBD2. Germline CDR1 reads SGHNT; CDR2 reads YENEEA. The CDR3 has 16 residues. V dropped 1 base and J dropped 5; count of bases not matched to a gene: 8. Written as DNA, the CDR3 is TGTGCCAGCAGCTTAGGCCAGCGGGAGAGCTTAGATACGCAGTATTTT. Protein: CASSLGQRESLDTQYF.

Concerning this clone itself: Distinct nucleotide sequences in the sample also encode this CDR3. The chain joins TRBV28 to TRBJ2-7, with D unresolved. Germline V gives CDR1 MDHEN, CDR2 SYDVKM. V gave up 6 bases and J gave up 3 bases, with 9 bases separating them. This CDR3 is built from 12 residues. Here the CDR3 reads CASSTPGYEQYF. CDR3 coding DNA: TGTGCCAGCAGCACACCGGGCTACGAGCAGTACTTC.

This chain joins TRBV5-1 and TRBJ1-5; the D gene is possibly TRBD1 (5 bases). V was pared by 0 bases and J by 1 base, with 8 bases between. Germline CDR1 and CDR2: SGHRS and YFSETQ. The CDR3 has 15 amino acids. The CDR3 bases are TGCGCCAGCAGCTTGGCCGGACAAAGCAATCAGCCCCAGCATTTT. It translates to CASSLAGQSNQPQHF.

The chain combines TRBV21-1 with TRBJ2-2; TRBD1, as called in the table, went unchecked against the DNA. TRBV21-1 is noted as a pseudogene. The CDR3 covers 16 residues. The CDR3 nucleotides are TGTGCCAGCAGCAAAATGGAGACAGGGAACACCGGGGAGCTGTTTTTT. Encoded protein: CASSKMETGNTGELFF.

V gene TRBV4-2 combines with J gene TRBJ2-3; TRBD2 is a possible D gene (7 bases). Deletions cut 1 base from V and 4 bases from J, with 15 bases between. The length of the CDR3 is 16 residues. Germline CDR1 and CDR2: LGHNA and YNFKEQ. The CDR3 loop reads CASSQARGARADTQYF. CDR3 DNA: TGTGCCAGCAGCCAAGCCCGGGGGGCGCGGGCAGATACGCAGTATTTT.

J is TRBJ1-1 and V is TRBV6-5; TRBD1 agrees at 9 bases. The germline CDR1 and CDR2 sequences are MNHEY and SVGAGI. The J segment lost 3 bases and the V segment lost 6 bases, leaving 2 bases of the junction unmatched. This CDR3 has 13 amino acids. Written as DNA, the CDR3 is TGTGCCAGCAGCAGGGACAGGGACACTGAAGCTTTCTTT. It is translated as CASSRDRDTEAFF.

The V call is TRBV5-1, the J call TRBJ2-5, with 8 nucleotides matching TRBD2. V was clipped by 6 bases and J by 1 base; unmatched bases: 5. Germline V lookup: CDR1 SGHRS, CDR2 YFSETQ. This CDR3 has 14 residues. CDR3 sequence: CASNSRGGQETQYF. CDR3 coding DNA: TGCGCCAGCAACTCACGGGGGGGCCAAGAGACCCAGTACTTC.

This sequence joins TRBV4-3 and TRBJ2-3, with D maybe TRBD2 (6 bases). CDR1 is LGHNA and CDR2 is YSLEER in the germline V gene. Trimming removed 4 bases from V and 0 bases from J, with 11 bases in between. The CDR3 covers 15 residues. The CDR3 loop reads CASSRGLSSTDTQYF. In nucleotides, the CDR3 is TGCGCCAGCAGCCGGGGACTTTCAAGCACAGATACGCAGTATTTT.

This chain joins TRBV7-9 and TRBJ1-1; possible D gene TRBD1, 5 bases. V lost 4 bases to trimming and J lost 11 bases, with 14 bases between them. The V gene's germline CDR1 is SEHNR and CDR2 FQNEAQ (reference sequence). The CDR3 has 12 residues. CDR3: CASSSGRERAFF. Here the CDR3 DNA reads TGTGCCAGCAGCTCGGGCAGGGAACGGGCTTTCTTT.

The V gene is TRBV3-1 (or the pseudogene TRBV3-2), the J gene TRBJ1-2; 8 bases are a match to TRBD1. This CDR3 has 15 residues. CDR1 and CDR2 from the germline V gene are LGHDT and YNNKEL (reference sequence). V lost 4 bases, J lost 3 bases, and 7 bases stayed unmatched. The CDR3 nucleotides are TGTGCCAGCAGCCCTCAGGGGGCATACGACTATGGCTACACCTTC. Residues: CASSPQGAYDYGYTF.

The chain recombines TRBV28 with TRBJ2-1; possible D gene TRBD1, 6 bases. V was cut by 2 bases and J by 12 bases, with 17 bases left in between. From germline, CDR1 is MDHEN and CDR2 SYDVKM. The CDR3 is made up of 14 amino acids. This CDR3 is CASSLRDIGYGQFF. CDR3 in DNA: TGTGCCAGCAGTTTACGGGACATTGGATATGGGCAGTTCTTC.

The CDR3 DNA reads TGCGCCAGCAGCCAAGGTATTAGCGGTTACGAGCAGTACTTC. It encodes CASSQGISGYEQYF. The chain recombines TRBV4-1 with TRBJ2-7; D is perhaps TRBD2 (6 bases). The CDR3 loop spans 14 amino acids. Germline values: CDR1 MGHRA, CDR2 YSYEKL. Deletions cut 1 base from V and 4 bases from J, with 11 bases between.

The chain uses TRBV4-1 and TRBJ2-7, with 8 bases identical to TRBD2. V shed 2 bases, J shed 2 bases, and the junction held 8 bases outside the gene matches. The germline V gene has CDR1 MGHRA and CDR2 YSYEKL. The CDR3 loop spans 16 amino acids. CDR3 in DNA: TGCGCCAGCAGCCAAATAGGAGGCGGGGGGCCCTACGAGCAGTACTTC. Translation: CASSQIGGGGPYEQYF.

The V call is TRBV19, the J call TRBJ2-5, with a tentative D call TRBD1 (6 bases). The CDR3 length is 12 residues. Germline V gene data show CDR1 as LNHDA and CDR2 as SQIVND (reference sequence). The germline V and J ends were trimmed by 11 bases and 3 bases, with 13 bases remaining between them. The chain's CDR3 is CARGGAEETQYF. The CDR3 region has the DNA TGTGCCCGAGGGGGAGCTGAAGAGACCCAGTACTTC. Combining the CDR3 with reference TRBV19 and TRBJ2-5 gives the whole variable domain DGGITQSPKYLFRKEGQNVTLSCEQNLNHDAMYWYRQDPGQGLRLIYYSQIVNDFQKGDIAEGYSVSREKKESFPLTVTSAQKNPTAFYLCARGGAEETQYFGPGTRLLVL.

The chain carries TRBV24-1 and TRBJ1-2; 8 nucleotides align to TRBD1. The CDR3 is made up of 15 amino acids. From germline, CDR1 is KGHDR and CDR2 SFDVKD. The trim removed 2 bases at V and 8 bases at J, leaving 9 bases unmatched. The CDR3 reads CATSDSRGRVVGYTF. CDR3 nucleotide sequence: TGTGCCACCAGTGATTCCAGGGGGCGAGTTGTCGGCTACACCTTC.